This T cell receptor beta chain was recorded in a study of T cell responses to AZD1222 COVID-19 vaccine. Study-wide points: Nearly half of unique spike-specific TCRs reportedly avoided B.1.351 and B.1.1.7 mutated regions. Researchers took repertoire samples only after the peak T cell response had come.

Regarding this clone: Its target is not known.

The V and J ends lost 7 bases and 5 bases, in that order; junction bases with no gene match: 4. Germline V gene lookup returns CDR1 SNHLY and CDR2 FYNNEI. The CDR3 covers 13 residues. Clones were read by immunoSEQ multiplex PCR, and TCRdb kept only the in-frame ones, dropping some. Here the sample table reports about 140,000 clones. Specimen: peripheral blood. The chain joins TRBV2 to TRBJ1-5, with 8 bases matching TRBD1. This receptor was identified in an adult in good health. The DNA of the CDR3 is TGTGCCAGCATTCCGGACAGGGATCAGCCCCAGCATTTT. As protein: CASIPDRDQPQHF. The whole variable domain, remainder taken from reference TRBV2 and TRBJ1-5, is EPEVTQTPSHQVTQMGQEVILRCVPISNHLYFYWYRQILGQKVEFLVSFYNNEISEKSEIFDDQFSVERPDGSNFTLKIRSTKLEDSAMYFCASIPDRDQPQHFGDGTRLSIL.